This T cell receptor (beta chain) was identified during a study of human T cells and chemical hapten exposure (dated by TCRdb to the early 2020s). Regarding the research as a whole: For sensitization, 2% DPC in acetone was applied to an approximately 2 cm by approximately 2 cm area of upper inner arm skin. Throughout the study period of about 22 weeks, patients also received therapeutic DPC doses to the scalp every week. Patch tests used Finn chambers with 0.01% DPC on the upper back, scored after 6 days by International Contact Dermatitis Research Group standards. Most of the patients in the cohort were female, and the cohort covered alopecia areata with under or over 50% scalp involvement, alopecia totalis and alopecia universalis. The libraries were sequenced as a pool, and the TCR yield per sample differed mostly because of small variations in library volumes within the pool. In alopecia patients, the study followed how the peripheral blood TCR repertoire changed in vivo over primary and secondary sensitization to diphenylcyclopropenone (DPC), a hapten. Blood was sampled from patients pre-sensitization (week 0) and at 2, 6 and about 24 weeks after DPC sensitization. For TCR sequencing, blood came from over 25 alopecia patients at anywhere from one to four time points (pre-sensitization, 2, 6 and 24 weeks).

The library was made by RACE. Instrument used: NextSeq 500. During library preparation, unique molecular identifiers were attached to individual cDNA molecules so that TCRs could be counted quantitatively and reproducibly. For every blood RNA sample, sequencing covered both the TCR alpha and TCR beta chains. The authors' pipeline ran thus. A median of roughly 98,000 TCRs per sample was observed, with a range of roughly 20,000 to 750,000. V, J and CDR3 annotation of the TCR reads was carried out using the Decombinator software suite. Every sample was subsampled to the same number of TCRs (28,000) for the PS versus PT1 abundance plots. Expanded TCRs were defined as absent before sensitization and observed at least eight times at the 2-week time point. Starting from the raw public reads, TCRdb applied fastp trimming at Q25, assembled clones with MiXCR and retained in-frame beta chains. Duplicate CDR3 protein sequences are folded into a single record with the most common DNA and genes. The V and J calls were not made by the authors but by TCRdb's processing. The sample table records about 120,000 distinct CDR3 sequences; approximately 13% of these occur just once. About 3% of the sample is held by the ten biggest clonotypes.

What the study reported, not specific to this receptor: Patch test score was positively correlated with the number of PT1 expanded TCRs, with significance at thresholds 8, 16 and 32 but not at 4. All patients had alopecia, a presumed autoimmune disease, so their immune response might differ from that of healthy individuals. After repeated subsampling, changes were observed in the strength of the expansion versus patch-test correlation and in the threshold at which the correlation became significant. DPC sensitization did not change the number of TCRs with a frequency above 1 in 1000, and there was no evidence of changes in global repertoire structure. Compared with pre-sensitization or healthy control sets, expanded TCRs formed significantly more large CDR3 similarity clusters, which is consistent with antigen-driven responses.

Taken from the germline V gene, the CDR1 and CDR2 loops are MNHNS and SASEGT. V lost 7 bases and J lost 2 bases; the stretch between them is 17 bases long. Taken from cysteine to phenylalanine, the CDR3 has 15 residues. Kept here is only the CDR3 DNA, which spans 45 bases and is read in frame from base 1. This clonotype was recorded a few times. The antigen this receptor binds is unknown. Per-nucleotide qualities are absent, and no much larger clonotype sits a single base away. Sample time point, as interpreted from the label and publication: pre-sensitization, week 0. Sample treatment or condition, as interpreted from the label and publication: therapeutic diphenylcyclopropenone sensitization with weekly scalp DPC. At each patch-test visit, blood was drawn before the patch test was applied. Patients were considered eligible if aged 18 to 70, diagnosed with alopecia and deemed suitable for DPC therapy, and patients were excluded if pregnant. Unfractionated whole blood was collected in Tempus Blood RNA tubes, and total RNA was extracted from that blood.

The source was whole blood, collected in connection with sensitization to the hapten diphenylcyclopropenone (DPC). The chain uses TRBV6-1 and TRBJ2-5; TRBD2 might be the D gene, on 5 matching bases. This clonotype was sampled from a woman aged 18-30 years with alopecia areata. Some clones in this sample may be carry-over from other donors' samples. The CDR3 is CASNTNARGQETQYF. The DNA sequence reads TGTGCCAGCAACACGAACGCCCGGGGACAAGAGACCCAGTACTTC.